Presented here are 20 T cell receptor beta chains from one specimen sequenced in a study of blood T cells in healthy people across ages. Primers used in a second PCR of roughly 6 to 12 cycles were a sample-barcoded 5' primer and a J-beta primer mix. MiXCR, applied by TCRdb to the 5' RACE reads, yields one record per CDR3 protein. The sample records almost 1 million distinct CDR3 sequences, about 51% being singletons. The specimen sequenced was blood. The receptors originated from a woman aged 55-69 years in good health.

This clonotype was detected a few times. This chain joins TRBV11-2 and TRBJ1-1; D remains unclear. Germline CDR1 and CDR2: SGHAT and FQNNGV. This CDR3 is 13 amino acids long. Between the trimmed V and J ends, which lost 0 bases and 7 bases, there was a span of 9 bases. CDR3 loop: CASSLDLYDEAFF. The CDR3 nucleotides read TGTGCCAGCAGCTTAGATTTGTACGATGAAGCTTTCTTT.

The chain recombines TRBV14 with TRBJ2-3; TRBD1 matches at 7 bases. The CDR3 runs to 15 residues. Germline trimming cut 4 bases from V and 3 bases from J; bases unmatched to any gene: 7. Germline V gives CDR1 SGHDN, CDR2 FVKESK. The CDR3 DNA reads as TGTGCCAGCAGCCCGGACAGGTGGGAGACAGATACGCAGTATTTT. Amino acids: CASSPDRWETDTQYF.

The chain is built from TRBV7-2 and TRBJ2-7; TRBD1 aligns across 7 bases. The DNA matches TRBJ2-1 better at its end, which makes the J call doubtful. The CDR3 loop spans 12 amino acids. CDR1 and CDR2 (germline): SGHTA, FQGNSA. CDR3: CASSILGGKQFF. The CDR3 DNA is TGTGCCAGCAGCATTTTAGGGGGCAAGCAGTTCTTC.

DNA of the CDR3: TGTGCCAGCTCACCATGGAGCGGGAGGCGAAGCGAGCAGTACTTC. Translation gives CASSPWSGRRSEQYF. This chain uses TRBV18 with TRBJ2-7; 9 bases are a match to TRBD2. V dropped 2 bases and J dropped 6; count of bases not matched to a gene: 8. The CDR3 runs 15 residues. CDR1 KGHSH and CDR2 LQKENI come from the germline V gene.

The rearrangement joins TRBV5-5 to TRBJ2-5; 12 nucleotides line up with TRBD2. Germline loops: CDR1 SGHKS, CDR2 YYEKEE (reference sequence). The V gene end was trimmed by 0 bases and the J gene end by 4 bases; junction bases not matched to a gene: 4. This CDR3 region has 16 residues. In DNA, the CDR3 is TGTGCCAGCAGCTTGGCTAGCGGGAGGGTCGTAGAGACCCAGTACTTC. Translated: CASSLASGRVVETQYF.

The chain joins TRBV28 to TRBJ2-7; 10 nucleotides line up with TRBD1. In germline, CDR1 is MDHEN, CDR2 SYDVKM. The CDR3 runs 16 residues. J lost 2 bases, V lost 4 bases, and 8 bases had no gene match. The CDR3 nucleotides read TGTGCCAGCAGTTCCCCGACAGGGGGCACTCCCTACGAGCAGTACTTC. This codes for CASSSPTGGTPYEQYF.

The chain links TRBV29-1 to TRBJ2-1, with 8 bases identical to TRBD1. Trimming at V came to 1 base and at J to 3 bases, leaving 2 bases not matched to a gene. The CDR3 sequence is 14 residues long. Germline lookup yields CDR1 SQVTM and CDR2 ANQGSEA. For the CDR3, the DNA is TGCAGCGTTGAAGGCAGGGGGCTCTACAATGAGCAGTTCTTC. Protein product: CSVEGRGLYNEQFF.

The chain joins TRBV4-1 to TRBJ2-5; 7 nucleotides align to TRBD1. Germline V gene data show CDR1 as MGHRA and CDR2 as YSYEKL. This CDR3 has 13 amino acids. V lost 8 bases and J lost 2; bases outside the gene matches: 5. The CDR3 DNA follows: TGCGCCAGCGGGGGCAGGGGGCAAGAGACCCAGTACTTC. Its translation: CASGGRGQETQYF.

The chain recombines TRBV15 with TRBJ2-3; tentative D call: TRBD2 (5 bases). This CDR3 is built from 15 residues. V lost 0 bases to trimming and J lost 3 bases, with 10 bases between them. Germline-derived CDR1 and CDR2 are LNHNV and YYDKDF (reference sequence). The CDR3 coding sequence is TGTGCCACCAGCAGAGATCTTGGGGAGACAGATACGCAGTATTTT. The encoded protein is CATSRDLGETDTQYF.

This clonotype was seen a handful of times. This chain connects TRBV25-1 to TRBJ2-4; D not resolved. Germline V gives CDR1 MGHDK, CDR2 SYGVNS. The CDR3 loop spans 14 amino acids. Trimming removed 4 bases from V and 3 bases from J, with 10 bases in between. CDR3 residues: CASSGGLGKNIQYF. In DNA form, the CDR3 reads TGTGCCAGCAGTGGAGGATTGGGCAAAAACATTCAGTACTTC.

The chain couples TRBV4-2 to TRBJ2-5; D is uncertain. Matching the DNA end better, TRBJ2-7 makes the J call doubtful. Germline V CDR1 and CDR2: LGHNA, YNFKEQ. The CDR3 covers 15 residues. CDR3 sequence reads: CASSQDTVSLDEQYF. The CDR3 coding sequence is TGTGCCAGCAGCCAAGATACCGTTAGTTTGGACGAGCAGTACTTC.

This clonotype was counted only a few times. This sequence joins TRBV7-3 and TRBJ2-3; TRBD2 agrees at 8 bases. Looked up from germline, CDR1 is SGHTA and CDR2 is FQGTGA. V dropped 0 bases and J dropped 4; count of bases not matched to a gene: 6. The CDR3 runs 16 residues. CDR3 in amino acids: CASSLTGLGVSDTQYF. The CDR3 DNA reads as TGTGCCAGCAGCTTAACGGGACTAGGCGTCTCAGATACGCAGTATTTT. The whole variable domain, remainder taken from reference TRBV7-3 and TRBJ2-3, is GAGVSQTPSNKVTEKGKYVELRCDPISGHTALYWYRQSLGQGPEFLIYFQGTGAADDSGLPNDRFFAVRPEGSVSTLKIQRTERGDSAVYLCASSLTGLGVSDTQYFGPGTRLTVL.

This clonotype was counted a few times. This chain links TRBV20-1 with TRBJ2-7; D is possibly TRBD1 (6 bases). V was pared by 1 base and J by 4 bases, with 11 bases between. The germline V gene has CDR1 DFQATT and CDR2 SNEGSKA (reference sequence). The CDR3 is 13 amino acids. The chain's CDR3 is CSARGDRRYEQYF. The CDR3 DNA sequence: TGCAGTGCTAGAGGAGACAGGAGGTACGAGCAGTACTTC.

The chain combines TRBV11-2 with TRBJ2-5; D is undetermined. Germline V CDR1 and CDR2: SGHAT, FQNNGV. V was trimmed by 0 bases and J by 6 bases, leaving 14 bases between them. This CDR3 is 15 amino acids long. The CDR3 protein is CASSLDRGYEKTQYF. The CDR3 coding sequence is TGTGCCAGCAGCTTAGATCGTGGTTACGAAAAGACCCAGTACTTC.

The chain carries TRBV4-3 and TRBJ2-1; the D is unclear. V dropped 4 bases and J dropped 12 bases, with 16 bases sitting between them. Germline V gene lookup returns CDR1 LGHNA and CDR2 YSLEER. This CDR3 has 13 amino acids. CDR3 region: CASSPQQGHGQFF. The CDR3, as DNA: TGCGCCAGCAGCCCCCAACAAGGGCATGGGCAGTTCTTC.

The sample holds one count of this clonotype. V and J are TRBV6-5 and TRBJ2-1; 8 bases align to TRBD2. J was trimmed by 10 bases and V by 7 bases; bases with no gene match: 6. Germline-derived CDR1 and CDR2 are MNHEY and SVGAGI. CDR3 size: 12 residues. The CDR3 loop reads CASTNGRGEQFF. In DNA form, the CDR3 reads TGTGCCAGCACCAACGGGAGGGGCGAGCAGTTCTTC.

J is TRBJ1-1 and V is TRBV11-1, with D uncertain. Trimming took off 8 bases at V and 1 base at J, with 11 bases between the two ends. Per germline, CDR1 SGHAT and CDR2 FQDESV (reference sequence). The CDR3 covers 13 residues. CDR3 sequence reads: CASGANRNTEAFF. CDR3 nucleotide sequence: TGTGCCAGCGGCGCGAACAGGAACACTGAAGCTTTCTTT. The full variable domain, in which reference TRBV11-1 and TRBJ1-1 provide the parts outside the CDR3, is EAEVAQSPRYKITEKSQAVAFWCDPISGHATLYWYRQILGQGPELLVQFQDESVVDDSQLPKDRFSAERLKGVDSTLKIQPAELGDSAMYLCASGANRNTEAFFGQGTRLTVV.

The V gene is TRBV12-3 or TRBV12-4, the J gene TRBJ2-5; D is possibly TRBD1 (6 bases). Trimming removed 6 bases from V and 5 bases from J, with 25 bases in between. CDR3 length: 17 amino acids. This CDR3 is CASSTGLRPPRTETQYF. CDR3 nucleotide sequence: TGTGCCAGCAGCACAGGGTTACGTCCCCCACGCACCGAGACCCAGTACTTC.

The sample holds a few counts of this clonotype. The J gene is TRBJ2-7, the V gene TRBV6-5; 10 bases align to TRBD1. Germline loops: CDR1 MNHEY, CDR2 SVGAGI. This CDR3 is 15 amino acids long. Losses at the gene ends were 2 bases for V and 4 bases for J; bases not matched to a gene: 5. CDR3 sequence reads: CASSYRGTGAYEQYF. CDR3 coding DNA: TGTGCCAGCAGTTACCGTGGGACAGGGGCGTACGAGCAGTACTTC.

This clonotype was detected a few times. This chain links TRBV29-1 with TRBJ2-2; D remains unclear. The length of the CDR3 is 14 residues. Per germline, CDR1 SQVTM and CDR2 ANQGSEA. Trimming shortened V by 4 bases and J by 1 base, and 10 bases separated the two germline ends. Here the CDR3 reads CSVVLSLNTGELFF. The CDR3 DNA sequence: TGCAGCGTTGTGCTCTCCCTGAACACCGGGGAGCTGTTTTTT.